This T cell receptor beta chain stems from a study of cytomegalovirus exposure and HLA in healthy donors. Broader study findings: Some V segments could not be told apart, so they were left out, TRBV6-2 and TRBV6-3 among them. Overall, approximately 150 TCR beta chains were annotated as cytomegalovirus-associated.

This clone was seen only a few times. The antigen remains unidentified. The study ran its PCR with 60 Vbeta and 13 Jbeta primers. Some clones are missing from TCRdb's copy, which holds only in-frame ones; the method was immunoSEQ multiplex PCR. Of some 150,000 clones listed, less than 80% are singletons. The CDR3 is made up of 15 amino acids. With 4 bases removed from V and 0 bases from J, the gap between germline ends came to 13 bases. Germline CDR1 reads SGHRS; CDR2 reads YFSETQ. What was sequenced was PBMCs. The V gene is TRBV5-1, the J gene TRBJ1-1, with TRBD1 as a possible D gene (5 bases). The clonotype comes from a female donor in good health and CMV-seropositive. CDR3 bases: TGCGCCAGCAGCCCTCAGACAGTCATGAACACTGAAGCTTTCTTT. Protein product: CASSPQTVMNTEAFF. The whole variable domain, filled in from reference TRBV5-1 and TRBJ1-1, reads KAGVTQTPRYLIKTRGQQVTLSCSPISGHRSVSWYQQTPGQGLQFLFEYFSETQRNKGNFPGRFSGRQFSNSRSEMNVSTLELGDSALYLCASSPQTVMNTEAFFGQGTRLTVV.